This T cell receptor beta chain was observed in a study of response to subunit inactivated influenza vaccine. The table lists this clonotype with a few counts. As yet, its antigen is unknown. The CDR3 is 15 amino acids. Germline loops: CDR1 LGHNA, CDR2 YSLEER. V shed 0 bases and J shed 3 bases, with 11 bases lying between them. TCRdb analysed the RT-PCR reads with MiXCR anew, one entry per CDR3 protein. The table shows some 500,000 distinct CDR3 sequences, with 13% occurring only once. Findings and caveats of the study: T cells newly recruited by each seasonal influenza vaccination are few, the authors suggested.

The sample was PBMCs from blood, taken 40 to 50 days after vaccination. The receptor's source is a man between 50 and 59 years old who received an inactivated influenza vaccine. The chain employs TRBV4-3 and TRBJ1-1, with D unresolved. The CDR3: CASSQDYGTDTEAFF. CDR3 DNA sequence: TGCGCCAGCAGCCAAGATTACGGAACGGACACTGAAGCTTTCTTT.